This TCR beta chain derives from a study of T cell responses to AZD1222 COVID-19 vaccine. The assay was immunoSEQ multiplex PCR, and TCRdb's table has in-frame clones only and misses some. The sample gives over 45,000 clones, more than 70% of which show up once; roughly 20% is in the top ten. Unmatched junction bases numbered 15, after V lost 0 bases and J lost 6 bases. The CDR3 is made up of 17 amino acids. CDR1 is SGHNT and CDR2 is YYREEE in the germline V gene (reference sequence). The J gene is TRBJ2-7, the V gene TRBV5-4, with 7 bases identical to TRBD2. Here the sequenced sample was peripheral blood, taken on day 0 of MenACWY control vaccination. This TCR came from an adult in good health. For the CDR3, the DNA is TGTGCCAGCAGCTTGGTTGGGTGGGGGGGAGAAGCCGGCGAGCAGTACTTC. Its protein is CASSLVGWGGEAGEQYF.